These 27 T cell receptor beta chains originate from one sample sequenced in a study of cytomegalovirus exposure and HLA in healthy donors. 60 Vbeta and 13 Jbeta primers were used in PCR. Repertoires were generated with immunoSEQ multiplex PCR, while TCRdb's copy carries only in-frame clones and drops some. Of about 160,000 clones detected, approximately 80% appear once; the ten largest clones hold about 9.9%. The sample comprised PBMCs. The receptors originated from a man between 18 and 35 years old in good health and CMV-seropositive.

The J gene is TRBJ2-1, the V gene TRBV5-4; 16 nucleotides align to TRBD2. The CDR3 is 19 residues long. CDR1 and CDR2 (germline): SGHNT, YYREEE (reference sequence). The CDR3 reads CATRTNRGLAGGPLNEQFF. CDR3 nucleotides: TGTGCAACTAGGACCAACCGGGGACTAGCGGGGGGGCCATTAAATGAGCAGTTCTTC.

This chain links TRBV6-1 with TRBJ1-2, with TRBD1 matching over 7 bases. The CDR3 extends over 12 amino acids. The trim removed 8 bases at V and 7 bases at J, leaving 7 bases unmatched. The germline V gene has CDR1 MNHNS and CDR2 SASEGT. CDR3 sequence: CASQTGTVGYTF. Written as DNA, the CDR3 is TGTGCCAGCCAGACAGGGACGGTTGGCTACACCTTC.

This clone was observed a few times. This chain links TRBV7-9 with TRBJ2-1; 9 nucleotides match TRBD2. The CDR3 runs to 16 residues. Germline V lookup: CDR1 SEHNR, CDR2 FQNEAQ (reference sequence). J was trimmed by 2 bases and V by 5 bases; bases with no gene match: 7. This CDR3 reads CASSLLAGDAYNEQFF. In DNA, the CDR3 is TGTGCCAGCAGCCTACTAGCGGGCGATGCCTACAATGAGCAGTTCTTC.

The CDR3 sequence is CASSLVVSGRGTSTDTQYF. DNA for the CDR3: TGCGCCAGCAGCTTGGTCGTTAGCGGGAGGGGCACTAGCACAGATACGCAGTATTTT. The chain links TRBV5-1 to TRBJ2-3, with 11 positions matching TRBD2. The CDR3 spans 19 residues. With 0 bases clipped from V and 0 bases from J, the junction kept 9 bases outside the gene matches. In germline, CDR1 is SGHRS, CDR2 YFSETQ.

This chain uses TRBV19 with TRBJ1-2, with D unresolved. CDR1 is LNHDA, CDR2 SQIVND, per germline (reference sequence). V was clipped by 2 bases and J by 1 base, with 17 bases between them. CDR3 size: 17 residues. The CDR3 sequence: CASSITARPTFNYGYTF. The CDR3 nucleotides are TGTGCCAGTAGTATAACAGCCAGACCTACTTTTAACTATGGCTACACCTTC.

The V gene is TRBV18, the J gene TRBJ2-7; TRBD1 matches 10 bases. Unmatched junction bases numbered 9, after V lost 6 bases and J lost 7 bases. The CDR3 has 14 residues. CDR1 and CDR2 from the germline V gene are KGHSH and LQKENI. The DNA for the CDR3 is TGTGCCAGCTCGCTCGGGACAGGGGACCGGGAGCAGTACTTC. The encoded protein is CASSLGTGDREQYF.

The chain links TRBV5-6 to TRBJ2-6; D not resolved. Trimming shortened V by 4 bases and J by 2 bases, and 4 bases separated the two germline ends. The CDR3 totals 13 residues. The germline V gene encodes CDR1 SGHDT and CDR2 YYEEEE. For the CDR3, the DNA is TGTGCCAGCAGCGGCACTGGGGCCAACGTCCTGACTTTC. Residues: CASSGTGANVLTF.

CDR3 DNA: TGTGCCAGCAGCTTAGGATCCGGGACTAGCGGGTTTCCCTACGAGCAGTACTTC. Residues: CASSLGSGTSGFPYEQYF. V is TRBV11-2 and J is TRBJ2-7, with 12 nucleotides matching TRBD2. Germline V CDR1 and CDR2: SGHAT, FQNNGV. This CDR3 has 18 amino acids. V lost 1 base and J lost 2; bases outside the gene matches: 9.

The V call is TRBV5-8, the J call TRBJ2-2, with 13 bases identical to TRBD2. The V and J ends lost 5 bases and 5 bases, in that order; junction bases with no gene match: 3. This CDR3 spans 15 amino acids. CDR1 is SGHTS and CDR2 is YDEGEE in the germline V gene. The CDR3 DNA reads TGTGCCAGCAGGTCGGGACTAGCGGGAACCGGGGAGCTGTTTTTT. Translation: CASRSGLAGTGELFF.

The gene calls are TRBV19 and TRBJ1-6; D perhaps matches TRBD1 (6 bases). Trimming removed 5 bases from V and 5 bases from J, with 13 bases in between. This CDR3 has 15 residues. Germline V CDR1 and CDR2: LNHDA, SQIVND (reference sequence). This CDR3 is CASSSGQINNSPLHF. CDR3 bases: TGTGCCAGTAGTTCCGGACAGATCAATAATTCACCCCTCCACTTT.

The V gene is TRBV29-1, the J gene TRBJ1-3; 10 bases are a match to TRBD1. The CDR3 has 15 residues. Germline loops: CDR1 SQVTM, CDR2 ANQGSEA. The V gene end was trimmed by 5 bases and the J gene end by 0 bases; junction bases not matched to a gene: 4. Here the CDR3 reads CSVQRTGGSGNTIYF. In DNA form, the CDR3 reads TGCAGCGTTCAACGGACAGGGGGCTCTGGAAACACCATATATTTT.

In this sample, this clone turned up a few times. This chain links TRBV5-1 with TRBJ1-2, with a possible D match to TRBD1 (6 bases). V dropped 2 bases and J dropped 4 bases, with 12 bases sitting between them. In germline, CDR1 is SGHRS, CDR2 YFSETQ. The CDR3 extends over 14 amino acids. CDR3 amino acids: CASSFRDTRYGYTF. As DNA, the CDR3 is TGCGCCAGCAGCTTCCGGGACACACGCTATGGCTACACCTTC.

The V gene is TRBV9, the J gene TRBJ2-2; 7 bases line up with TRBD1. There are 14 residues in the CDR3. V trimming: 2 bases; J trimming: 3 bases; junction bases outside the gene matches: 1. Germline assignment: CDR1 SGDLS and CDR2 YYNGEE. The CDR3 region is CASSVTGDTGELFF. CDR3 nucleotide sequence: TGTGCCAGCAGCGTCACAGGGGACACCGGGGAGCTGTTTTTT. Full variable domain (outside the CDR3, taken from reference TRBV9 and TRBJ2-2): DSGVTQTPKHLITATGQRVTLRCSPRSGDLSVYWYQQSLDQGLQFLIQYYNGEERAKGNILERFSAQQFPDLHSELNLSSLELGDSALYFCASSVTGDTGELFFGEGSRLTVL.

The CDR3 protein is CASSLVYQSGYTF. CDR3 DNA: TGTGCCAGCAGCTTGGTATATCAAAGCGGCTACACCTTC. The rearrangement uses TRBV7-9 and TRBJ1-2; D is uncertain. Trimming stripped 3 bases from V and 8 bases from J, with 13 bases between. CDR1 and CDR2 from the germline V gene are SEHNR and FQNEAQ (reference sequence). This CDR3 region has 13 residues. Full variable domain (missing parts from reference TRBV7-9 and TRBJ1-2): DTGVSQNPRHKITKRGQNVTFRCDPISEHNRLYWYRQTLGQGPEFLTYFQNEAQLEKSRLLSDRFSAERPKGSFSTLEIQRTEQGDSAMYLCASSLVYQSGYTFGSGTRLTVV.

This clone was seen more than once but under ten times. This chain uses TRBV25-1 with TRBJ1-2, with 8 bases matching TRBD1. V was pared by 7 bases and J by 6 bases, with 16 bases of the junction left unmatched. The length of the CDR3 is 16 residues. The germline CDR1 and CDR2 sequences are MGHDK and SYGVNS. CDR3 region: CASTGPGGLRDNGYTF. The CDR3 nucleotides read TGTGCCAGCACCGGGCCAGGGGGCCTCCGAGACAATGGCTACACCTTC.

The chain recombines TRBV4-2 with TRBJ2-7, with 9 nucleotides matching TRBD1. The CDR3 covers 15 residues. Trimming removed 3 bases from V and 2 bases from J; junction bases left unmatched: 5. The germline gives CDR1 LGHNA, CDR2 YNFKEQ. The CDR3 region is CASSQGTGWPYEQYF. CDR3 DNA: TGTGCCAGCAGCCAGGGGACAGGGTGGCCCTACGAGCAGTACTTC.

The chain is built from TRBV5-6 and TRBJ2-7; D perhaps matches TRBD2 (6 bases). The CDR3 is 14 residues long. The germline gives CDR1 SGHDT, CDR2 YYEEEE. The V and J ends lost 3 bases and 3 bases respectively, with 13 bases between them. In DNA, the CDR3 is TGTGCCAGCAGCTCGGGGAGGACTTTCTACGAGCAGTACTTC. Translated: CASSSGRTFYEQYF.

The chain joins TRBV4-3 to TRBJ2-7; unclear D gene. From germline, CDR1 is LGHNA and CDR2 YSLEER. Trimming removed 0 bases from V and 1 base from J, with 7 bases in between. The CDR3 extends over 14 amino acids. CDR3 sequence reads: CASSQDRRSYEQYF. CDR3 sequence (DNA): TGCGCCAGCAGCCAAGACAGGCGATCCTACGAGCAGTACTTC.

This rearrangement joins TRBV6-1 to TRBJ2-5; no reliable D call. CDR3 length: 16 amino acids. The germline CDR1 and CDR2 sequences are MNHNS and SASEGT. Trimming took 2 bases from V and 5 from J, leaving 18 bases between them. CDR3 nucleotide sequence: TGTGCCAGCAGTGAAATGCTAGTACTTACCGCCGAGACCCAGTACTTC. Translating it yields CASSEMLVLTAETQYF.

The genes are TRBV6-1 and TRBJ1-5; D unresolved. CDR1 is MNHNS, CDR2 SASEGT, per germline. The CDR3 has 10 amino acids. Trimming took off 7 bases at V and 7 bases at J, with 5 bases between the two ends. CDR3 sequence reads: CASNRQPQHF. The CDR3 DNA sequence: TGTGCCAGCAATAGACAGCCCCAGCATTTT.

This chain joins TRBV11-2 and TRBJ2-7; 7 positions match TRBD1. V shed 5 bases and J 2 bases; nucleotides not matched to a gene: 3. Germline CDR1 is SGHAT and CDR2 is FQNNGV. The length of the CDR3 is 13 residues. The CDR3 DNA sequence: TGTGCCAGCAGCCCTCAGGGGGCCTACGAGCAGTACTTC. As protein: CASSPQGAYEQYF.

V is TRBV6-5 and J is TRBJ2-7, with 9 nucleotides matching TRBD1. The CDR3 sequence is 13 residues long. Germline CDR1 reads MNHEY; CDR2 reads SVGAGI. V was pared by 8 bases and J by 7 bases, with 9 bases of the junction left unmatched. The CDR3 is CASAQGAGGEQYF. The CDR3 DNA is TGTGCCAGCGCACAGGGGGCCGGGGGTGAGCAGTACTTC.

This clone appeared once. The rearrangement links TRBV14 to TRBJ2-3; D remains ambiguous. Germline values: CDR1 SGHDN, CDR2 FVKESK. Between the trimmed V and J ends, which lost 1 base and 7 bases, there was a span of 18 bases. The CDR3 extends over 16 amino acids. CDR3 nucleotides: TGTGCCAGCAGCCAAGGTCTAGGATCCCTTGGGTATACGCAGTATTTT. Translation: CASSQGLGSLGYTQYF.

J is TRBJ1-5 and V is TRBV5-6, with TRBD1 identical over 9 bases. Germline lookup yields CDR1 SGHDT and CDR2 YYEEEE. The CDR3 has 15 residues. V trimming: 2 bases; J trimming: 5 bases; junction bases outside the gene matches: 5. CDR3 sequence reads: CASSFWDRAHQPQHF. CDR3 coding DNA: TGTGCCAGCAGCTTTTGGGACAGGGCGCATCAGCCCCAGCATTTT.

This chain links TRBV9 with TRBJ2-5; 7 bases fit TRBD1. The germline V gene has CDR1 SGDLS and CDR2 YYNGEE. V dropped 0 bases and J dropped 4; count of bases not matched to a gene: 12. The CDR3 extends over 17 amino acids. CDR3 protein: CASSVEGYRGGSETQYF. CDR3 DNA: TGTGCCAGCAGCGTAGAGGGGTACAGGGGTGGATCAGAGACCCAGTACTTC.

The genes are TRBV6-1 and TRBJ1-2, with TRBD1 identical over 7 bases. The CDR3 totals 14 residues. CDR1 and CDR2 (germline): MNHNS, SASEGT. With 1 base clipped from V and 2 bases from J, the junction kept 1 base outside the gene matches. The DNA for the CDR3 is TGTGCCAGCAGTGAAGGGACAGGAAACTATGGCTACACCTTC. Protein: CASSEGTGNYGYTF.

The chain carries TRBV7-6 and TRBJ2-5; 8 positions agree with TRBD2. Germline CDR1 reads SGHVS; CDR2 reads FNYEAQ. Unmatched junction bases numbered 11, after V lost 1 base and J lost 4 bases. CDR3 length: 17 amino acids. The DNA of the CDR3 is TGTGCCAGCAGCTTAGGGGGGGAGCGGGAGATACCAGAGACCCAGTACTTC. Its protein product is CASSLGGEREIPETQYF.